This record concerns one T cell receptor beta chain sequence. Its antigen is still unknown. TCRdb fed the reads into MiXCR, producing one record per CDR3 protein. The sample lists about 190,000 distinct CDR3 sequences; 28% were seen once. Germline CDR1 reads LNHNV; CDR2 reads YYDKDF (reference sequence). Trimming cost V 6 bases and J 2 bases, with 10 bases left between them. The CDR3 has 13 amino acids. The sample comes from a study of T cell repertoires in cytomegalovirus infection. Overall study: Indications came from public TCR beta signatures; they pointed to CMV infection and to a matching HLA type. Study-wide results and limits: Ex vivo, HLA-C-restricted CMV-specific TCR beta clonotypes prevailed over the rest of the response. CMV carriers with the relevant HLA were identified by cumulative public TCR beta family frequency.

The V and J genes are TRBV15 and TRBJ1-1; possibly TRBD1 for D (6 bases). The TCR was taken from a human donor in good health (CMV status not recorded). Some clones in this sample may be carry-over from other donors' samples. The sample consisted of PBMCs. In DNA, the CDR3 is TGTGCCACCAGAGGGGGGGTTAACACTGAAGCTTTCTTT. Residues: CATRGGVNTEAFF.